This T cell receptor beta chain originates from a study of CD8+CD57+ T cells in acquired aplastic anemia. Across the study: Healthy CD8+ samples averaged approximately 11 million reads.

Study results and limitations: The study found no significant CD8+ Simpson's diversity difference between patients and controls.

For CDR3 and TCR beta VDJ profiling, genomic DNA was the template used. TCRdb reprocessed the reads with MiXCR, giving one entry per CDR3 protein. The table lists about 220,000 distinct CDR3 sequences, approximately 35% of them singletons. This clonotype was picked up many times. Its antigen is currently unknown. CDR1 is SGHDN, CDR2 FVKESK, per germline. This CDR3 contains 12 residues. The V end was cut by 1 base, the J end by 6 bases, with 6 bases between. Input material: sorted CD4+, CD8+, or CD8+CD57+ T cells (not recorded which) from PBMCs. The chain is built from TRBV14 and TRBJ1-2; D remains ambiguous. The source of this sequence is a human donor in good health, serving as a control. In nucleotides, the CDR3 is TGTGCCAGCAGCCAAGTATATGATGGCTACACCTTC. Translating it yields CASSQVYDGYTF.